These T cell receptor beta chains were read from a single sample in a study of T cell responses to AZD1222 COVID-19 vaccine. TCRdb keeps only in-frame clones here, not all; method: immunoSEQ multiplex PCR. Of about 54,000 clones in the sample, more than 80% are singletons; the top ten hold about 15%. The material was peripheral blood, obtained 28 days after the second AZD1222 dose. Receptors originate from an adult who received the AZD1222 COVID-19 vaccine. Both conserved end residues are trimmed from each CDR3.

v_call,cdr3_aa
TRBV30,ASGRNEQF
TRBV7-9,ASSLEGLGYT
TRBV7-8,ASSPEPGAAETQY
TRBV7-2,ASSLGDTSVGGYT
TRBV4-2,ASSQGRNTEAF
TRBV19,ASSARRVYNEQF
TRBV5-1,ASNLQGGNEKLF
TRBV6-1,ASSEWRSPYEQY
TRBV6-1,ASSEALPSGGGQPQH
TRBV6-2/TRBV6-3,ASSFRTSGRASSYNEQF
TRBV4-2,ASSQEDSMGLQDPVFGELF
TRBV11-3,ASSQRTGGETQY
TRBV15,ATSRDRAGSVGYT
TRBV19,ASSSHRFPYEQY
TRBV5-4,ASSLGQGGLNTEAF
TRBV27,ASSLSERMSTEAF
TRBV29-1,SVEDFGTSVYNEQF
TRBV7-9,ASSLYGGAETQY
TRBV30,AWSVDRDGYT
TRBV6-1,ASSELAGVIGETQY
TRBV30,AWDAGGNEKLF
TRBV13,ASSLGFSGLSYEQY
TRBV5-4,ASSLIGESPYGYT
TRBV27,ATHNRKEHRGVSTDTQY
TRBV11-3,ASSRTSNEQY
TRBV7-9,ASSSGTGYSPLH
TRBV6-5,ASSYSGGGYNEQF
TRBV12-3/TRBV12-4,ASSLAETQY
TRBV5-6,ASSLGATNEKLF
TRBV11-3,ASGGRGGEQF
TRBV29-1,SVEGRRSYGYT
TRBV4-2,ASSQAGGPYEQY
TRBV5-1,ASSLASLAGDKTGELF
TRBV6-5,ASVGRSGTGELF
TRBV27,ASSLGQSNSYEQY
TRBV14,ASSRRQLTNEKLF
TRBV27,ASSFGPDYEQY
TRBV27,ASSQRQGGSNYGYT
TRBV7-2,ASSLFRRDGTYEQY
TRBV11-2,ASSFTGEDNSPLH
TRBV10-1,ASRLQGFYGYT
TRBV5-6,ASSFYNEQF
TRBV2,ASSEALLVNEQF
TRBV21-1,ASSKDPESTEAF
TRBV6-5,ASSYIGTPRSDTQY
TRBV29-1,SARVQEETQY
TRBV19,ASSIYRENTEAF
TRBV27,ASSRNAGISYNEQF
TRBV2,ASSAGGGRSNQPQH
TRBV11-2,ASSATSGSRGEQF